Shown below are 14 T cell receptor beta chains from a single sample sequenced in a study of technical replicates of blood from a handful of donors. TCRdb keeps only in-frame clones here, not all; method: immunoSEQ multiplex PCR. This sample yields some 60,000 clones, of which more than 70% are seen a single time; about 5.2% belongs to the top ten. The specimen sequenced was PBMCs. These receptors all stem from a human donor in good health. Some clones in this sample may be carry-over from other donors' samples.

The rearrangement uses TRBV5-8 and TRBJ1-1; unclear D gene. CDR3 length: 15 residues. The germline gives CDR1 SGHTS, CDR2 YDEGEE. V was trimmed by 5 bases and J by 1 base, leaving 15 bases between them. The CDR3 bases are TGTGCCAGCAGATATGGGTCGGGTTCGAACACTGAAGCTTTCTTT. It encodes CASRYGSGSNTEAFF.

The V and J genes are TRBV6-1 and TRBJ1-1; D is unclear. Germline lookup yields CDR1 MNHNS and CDR2 SASEGT. This CDR3 spans 13 amino acids. The V gene lost 4 bases and the J gene lost 5 bases, with 11 bases spanning the gap. The CDR3 region has the DNA TGTGCCAGCAGTGTATGGGGAGATACTGAAGCTTTCTTT. Its translation: CASSVWGDTEAFF.

This clone was detected only once. The chain uses TRBV6-5 and TRBJ1-1; unclear D gene. V shed 7 bases and J shed 1 base, with 10 bases lying between them. CDR3 length: 13 residues. Germline CDR1 is MNHEY and CDR2 is SVGAGI. The CDR3 reads CASTQRENTEAFF. The CDR3 region has the DNA TGTGCCAGCACCCAACGGGAGAACACTGAAGCTTTCTTT.

The chain links TRBV6-1 to TRBJ1-1; D might be TRBD1 (6 bases). V was pared by 10 bases and J by 4 bases, with 22 bases between. The CDR3 runs 15 residues. Germline lookup yields CDR1 MNHNS and CDR2 SASEGT. In DNA, the CDR3 is TGTGCCACCGGCGCTGTAAGGGGGGGGAGCACTGAAGCTTTCTTT. It yields the protein CATGAVRGGSTEAFF.

On this clone itself: Germline and junction disagree at one end, which may indicate a read error. This sequence joins TRBV4-3 and TRBJ1-1; D call uncertain. The germline V gene encodes CDR1 LGHNA and CDR2 YSLEER. This CDR3 is 13 amino acids long. The CDR3 loop is CASSQQRNTEAFF. The DNA of the CDR3 is TGCGCCAGCAGCCAACAACGAAACACGGAAGCTTTCTTT.

This clone was seen a few times. The rearrangement links TRBV4-3 to TRBJ2-2, with D hard to call. V was cut by 1 base and J by 13 bases, with 10 bases left in between. This CDR3 has 12 residues. CDR1 LGHNA and CDR2 YSLEER come from the germline V gene. The CDR3 region has the DNA TGCGCCAGCAGCCAAGGTAATTTCCGGCTGTTTTTT. Translating gives CASSQGNFRLFF.

In this sample, this clone turned up a few times. The genes are TRBV5-1 and TRBJ1-1; no clear D. V dropped 0 bases and J dropped 3 bases, with 9 bases sitting between them. Looked up from germline, CDR1 is SGHRS and CDR2 is YFSETQ. The CDR3 consists of 14 residues. CDR3: CASSLVSGYTEAFF. The DNA for the CDR3 is TGCGCCAGCAGCTTGGTCAGCGGATACACTGAAGCTTTCTTT.

The chain combines TRBV27 with TRBJ1-2, with TRBD1 matching 7 bases. Trimming removed 4 bases from V and 3 bases from J; junction bases left unmatched: 5. Germline values: CDR1 MNHEY, CDR2 SMNVEV (reference sequence). The CDR3 is 14 residues long. CDR3 coding DNA: TGTGCCAGCAGTTCGGCCGGGACAGACTATGGCTACACCTTC. It yields the protein CASSSAGTDYGYTF.

This clone was detected only a few times. CDR3: CASSQVFGLVSHEQYF. CDR3 in DNA: TGTGCCAGCAGCCAAGTATTCGGACTAGTATCCCACGAGCAGTACTTC. The chain recombines TRBV4-2 with TRBJ2-7; 7 bases are shared with TRBD2. Germline CDR1 and CDR2: LGHNA and YNFKEQ. Trimming removed 1 base from V and 5 bases from J; junction bases left unmatched: 11. There are 16 residues in the CDR3.

V and J are TRBV4-3 and TRBJ2-3; possibly TRBD2 for D (6 bases). This CDR3 comprises 14 residues. The germline V gene has CDR1 LGHNA and CDR2 YSLEER. V shed 2 bases and J shed 6 bases, with 12 bases lying between them. CDR3 residues: CASSQKGGKDTQYF. The CDR3 nucleotides read TGCGCCAGCAGCCAAAAGGGCGGGAAGGATACGCAGTATTTT.

The chain uses TRBV5-5 and TRBJ2-3; 8 nucleotides align to TRBD2. V trimming: 7 bases; J trimming: 0 bases; junction bases outside the gene matches: 7. There are 15 residues in the CDR3. CDR1 is SGHKS and CDR2 is YYEKEE in the germline V gene (reference sequence). DNA for the CDR3: TGTGCCAGCGGCCCTTCGGGGGGGAGCACAGATACGCAGTATTTT. Translation gives CASGPSGGSTDTQYF.

V usage is TRBV29-1 and J usage is TRBJ2-3; TRBD2 matches at 8 bases. CDR3 length equals 13 residues. Germline CDR1 and CDR2: SQVTM and ANQGSEA. The J segment lost 0 bases and the V segment lost 7 bases, leaving 3 bases of the junction unmatched. CDR3: CSEGLASTDTQYF. Written as DNA, the CDR3 is TGCAGCGAAGGACTAGCCAGCACAGATACGCAGTATTTT.

V usage is TRBV5-1 and J usage is TRBJ2-2; 7 nucleotides agree with TRBD2. V lost 5 bases to trimming and J lost 8 bases; unmatched junction nucleotides: 12. Germline CDR1 SGHRS, CDR2 YFSETQ. The CDR3 covers 15 residues. The CDR3 sequence is CASSFGTTGGGELFF. The CDR3 bases are TGCGCCAGCAGTTTTGGGACTACCGGCGGGGGGGAGCTGTTTTTT.

The V call is TRBV9, the J call TRBJ2-3; possible D gene TRBD2, 6 bases. CDR3 length: 15 amino acids. V lost 2 bases, J lost 3 bases, and 13 bases lay in between. CDR1 and CDR2 from the germline V gene are SGDLS and YYNGEE. The CDR3 spells CASSVTGLNTDTQYF. DNA of the CDR3: TGTGCCAGCAGCGTTACAGGACTAAATACAGATACGCAGTATTTT.